The rows below give T cell receptor beta chains drawn from one sample of a study of long-term antiretroviral therapy in people with HIV. Assay: immunoSEQ multiplex PCR; the TCRdb copy retains only in-frame clones and omits some. The data hold more than 15,000 clones, with roughly 80% observed a single time. The specimen was unsorted PBMCs, collected 1.2 to 1.3 years before starting antiretroviral therapy. Receptor source: a man aged 30-40 years with HIV. Both conserved end residues are part of each CDR3. The order of the fields is CDR3 protein, CDR3 DNA, J gene, D gene, clone size, V gene. The D gene is left open where the match is weak. Part of the rows lack a size; the others show once, few, many or a class for expanded clones.

CDR3aa: CAWSVRGTGNQPQHF
CDR3nt: TGTGCCTGGAGTGTACGAGGGACAGGGAATCAGCCCCAGCATTTT
j_gene: TRBJ1-5
d_gene: TRBD1
abundance: NA
v_gene: TRBV30

CDR3aa: CASSLTGFYEQYF
CDR3nt: TGCGCCAGCAGCCTTACGGGGTTCTACGAGCAGTACTTC
j_gene: TRBJ2-7
d_gene: NA
abundance: NA
v_gene: TRBV5-1

CDR3aa: CASSFSGLVTDEQFF
CDR3nt: TGTGCCAGCAGCTTTTCGGGACTAGTAACCGATGAGCAGTTCTTC
j_gene: TRBJ2-1
d_gene: TRBD2
abundance: NA
v_gene: TRBV7-8

CDR3aa: CASATGLDTQYF
CDR3nt: TGTGCCAGTGCAACAGGGCTGGATACGCAGTATTTT
j_gene: TRBJ2-3
d_gene: NA
abundance: NA
v_gene: TRBV19

CDR3aa: CASSPEGVGGYTF
CDR3nt: TGCGCCAGCAGCCCCGAGGGGGTGGGTGGCTACACCTTC
j_gene: TRBJ1-2
d_gene: NA
abundance: NA
v_gene: TRBV5-1

CDR3aa: CASSPSLDRHSGNTIYF
CDR3nt: TGTGCCAGCTCACCCTCCCTGGACAGGCACTCTGGAAACACCATATATTTT
j_gene: TRBJ1-3
d_gene: TRBD1
abundance: NA
v_gene: TRBV18

CDR3aa: CASSESINYGYTF
CDR3nt: TGTGCCAGCTCCGAATCGATTAACTATGGCTACACCTTC
j_gene: TRBJ1-2
d_gene: NA
abundance: NA
v_gene: TRBV18

CDR3aa: CASSRDSSYEQYF
CDR3nt: TGTGCCAGCAGCCGGGACAGCTCCTACGAGCAGTACTTC
j_gene: TRBJ2-7
d_gene: TRBD1
abundance: NA
v_gene: TRBV28

CDR3aa: CASSPPNPQGNTEAFF
CDR3nt: TGTGCCAGCAGCCCCCCGAACCCACAGGGGAACACTGAAGCTTTCTTT
j_gene: TRBJ1-1
d_gene: NA
abundance: NA
v_gene: TRBV7-9

CDR3aa: CASSTGQNTEAFF
CDR3nt: TGTGCCAGTAGTACCGGACAGAACACTGAAGCTTTCTTT
j_gene: TRBJ1-1
d_gene: NA
abundance: NA
v_gene: TRBV19

CDR3aa: CASIPTSGRTDTQYF
CDR3nt: TGTGCCAGCATCCCTACTAGCGGGAGAACAGATACGCAGTATTTT
j_gene: TRBJ2-3
d_gene: TRBD2
abundance: NA
v_gene: TRBV28

CDR3aa: CASRGGGSLYGYTF
CDR3nt: TGTGCCAGCAGGGGGGGCGGCTCCCTTTATGGCTACACCTTC
j_gene: TRBJ1-2
d_gene: NA
abundance: once
v_gene: TRBV6-1

CDR3aa: CASSENRVSTGELFF
CDR3nt: TGCGCCAGCAGCGAAAACAGGGTGAGCACCGGGGAGCTGTTTTTT
j_gene: TRBJ2-2
d_gene: NA
abundance: once
v_gene: TRBV5-1

CDR3aa: CASSLHRGPSYEQYF
CDR3nt: TGCGCCAGCAGCCTCCACAGGGGGCCATCCTACGAGCAGTACTTC
j_gene: TRBJ2-7
d_gene: TRBD1
abundance: NA
v_gene: TRBV4-3

CDR3aa: CASSPEEGTSGANVLTF
CDR3nt: TGTGCCAGCAGCCCCGAGGAAGGTACCTCTGGGGCCAACGTCCTGACTTTC
j_gene: TRBJ2-6
d_gene: NA
abundance: NA
v_gene: TRBV9

CDR3aa: CAIRDRGGLKAFF
CDR3nt: TGTGCCATCAGGGACAGGGGGGGCTTAAAAGCTTTCTTT
j_gene: TRBJ1-1
d_gene: TRBD1
abundance: once
v_gene: TRBV10-3

CDR3aa: CASSKSQVYEQYF
CDR3nt: TGTGCCAGTAGTAAAAGTCAGGTCTACGAGCAGTACTTC
j_gene: TRBJ2-7
d_gene: NA
abundance: NA
v_gene: TRBV19

CDR3aa: CASSLARQGSSYEQYF
CDR3nt: TGTGCCAGCAGCTTAGCCCGACAGGGGAGCTCCTACGAGCAGTACTTC
j_gene: TRBJ2-7
d_gene: TRBD1
abundance: NA
v_gene: TRBV7-8

CDR3aa: CASSSPSAPYSNQPQHF
CDR3nt: TGTGCCAGTAGTTCCCCCTCGGCGCCTTATAGCAATCAGCCCCAGCATTTT
j_gene: TRBJ1-5
d_gene: NA
abundance: NA
v_gene: TRBV19

CDR3aa: CASSDPNNEKLFF
CDR3nt: TGTGCCAGCAGTGACCCTAATAATGAAAAACTGTTTTTT
j_gene: TRBJ1-4
d_gene: NA
abundance: once
v_gene: TRBV25-1

CDR3aa: CASSEGLRIYNEQFF
CDR3nt: TGTGCCAGCAGCGAAGGACTCCGAATCTACAATGAGCAGTTCTTC
j_gene: TRBJ2-1
d_gene: NA
abundance: NA
v_gene: TRBV9

CDR3aa: CASSLLWEGNTEAFF
CDR3nt: TGTGCCAGCAGCTTGCTTTGGGAGGGGAACACTGAAGCTTTCTTT
j_gene: TRBJ1-1
d_gene: NA
abundance: NA
v_gene: TRBV7-9

CDR3aa: CASSLAGEAGELFF
CDR3nt: TGTGCCAGCAGCTTGGCGGGGGAAGCCGGGGAGCTGTTTTTT
j_gene: TRBJ2-2
d_gene: NA
abundance: NA
v_gene: TRBV5-6

CDR3aa: CASSLANRGGSDTQYF
CDR3nt: TGTGCCAGCAGCTTAGCGAATCGGGGGGGCTCAGATACGCAGTATTTT
j_gene: TRBJ2-3
d_gene: TRBD2
abundance: NA
v_gene: TRBV7-8

CDR3aa: CASSPSRGFPYGYTF
CDR3nt: TGTGCCAGCAGCCCCTCCAGGGGTTTCCCCTATGGCTACACCTTC
j_gene: TRBJ1-2
d_gene: NA
abundance: once
v_gene: TRBV7-9

CDR3aa: CASSTQRFLNTEAFF
CDR3nt: TGTGCCAGTAGTACGCAAAGGTTTTTGAACACTGAAGCTTTCTTT
j_gene: TRBJ1-1
d_gene: NA
abundance: once
v_gene: TRBV19

CDR3aa: CASSEDRMNTDTQYF
CDR3nt: TGTGCCAGCAGTGAAGACAGGATGAACACAGATACGCAGTATTTT
j_gene: TRBJ2-3
d_gene: NA
abundance: NA
v_gene: TRBV2

CDR3aa: CASSLEYRTGDEQFF
CDR3nt: TGTGCCAGCAGCTTAGAGTACAGGACCGGCGATGAGCAGTTCTTC
j_gene: TRBJ2-1
d_gene: NA
abundance: NA
v_gene: TRBV7-2

CDR3aa: CASSLWVVSNTEAFF
CDR3nt: TGTGCCAGCAGCTTGTGGGTAGTCTCGAACACTGAAGCTTTCTTT
j_gene: TRBJ1-1
d_gene: NA
abundance: NA
v_gene: TRBV7-8

CDR3aa: CSVGSGADEKLFF
CDR3nt: TGCAGCGTTGGTAGCGGGGCGGATGAAAAACTGTTTTTT
j_gene: TRBJ1-4
d_gene: NA
abundance: NA
v_gene: TRBV29-1

CDR3aa: CASSLVGTGTNEKLFF
CDR3nt: TGTGCCAGCAGCTTAGTGGGGACAGGAACTAATGAAAAACTGTTTTTT
j_gene: TRBJ1-4
d_gene: TRBD1
abundance: NA
v_gene: TRBV7-9

CDR3aa: CASSIGTGTKLFF
CDR3nt: TGTGCCAGTAGTATAGGGACAGGGACAAAACTGTTTTTT
j_gene: TRBJ1-4
d_gene: TRBD1
abundance: NA
v_gene: TRBV19

CDR3aa: CASMRGSANTQYF
CDR3nt: TGTGCCAGCATGCGGGGGAGCGCCAATACGCAGTATTTT
j_gene: TRBJ2-3
d_gene: TRBD2
abundance: NA
v_gene: TRBV5-8

CDR3aa: CAISESGQARQYF
CDR3nt: TGTGCCATCAGTGAGTCGGGACAAGCCAGGCAGTACTTC
j_gene: TRBJ2-7
d_gene: NA
abundance: NA
v_gene: TRBV10-3

CDR3aa: CASSLGRGSYEQYF
CDR3nt: TGTGCCAGCAGCTTAGGCAGGGGCTCCTACGAGCAGTACTTC
j_gene: TRBJ2-7
d_gene: NA
abundance: large
v_gene: TRBV7-6

CDR3aa: CASSYGQGNTEAFF
CDR3nt: TGTGCCAGCAGCTACGGACAGGGGAACACTGAAGCTTTCTTT
j_gene: TRBJ1-1
d_gene: TRBD1
abundance: NA
v_gene: TRBV6-6

CDR3aa: CASRSIGGTKNIQYF
CDR3nt: TGTGCCAGCAGGAGTATCGGGGGTACCAAAAACATTCAGTACTTC
j_gene: TRBJ2-4
d_gene: NA
abundance: NA
v_gene: TRBV4-2

CDR3aa: CASSPYSEKLFF
CDR3nt: TGTGCCAGCAGTCCCTACTCAGAGAAGCTGTTTTTT
j_gene: TRBJ2-2
d_gene: NA
abundance: NA
v_gene: TRBV27

CDR3aa: CAWGLGITYEQYF
CDR3nt: TGTGCCTGGGGTCTTGGCATTACCTACGAGCAGTACTTC
j_gene: TRBJ2-7
d_gene: NA
abundance: NA
v_gene: TRBV30

CDR3aa: CASSARTSGGAVPDTQYF
CDR3nt: TGTGCCAGCAGCGCCCGGACTAGCGGGGGGGCGGTCCCAGATACGCAGTATTTT
j_gene: TRBJ2-3
d_gene: TRBD2
abundance: NA
v_gene: TRBV7-2

CDR3aa: CASRTDSTAIYEQYF
CDR3nt: TGTGCCAGCAGAACAGACAGCACGGCCATCTACGAGCAGTACTTC
j_gene: TRBJ2-7
d_gene: NA
abundance: NA
v_gene: TRBV2

CDR3aa: CASSVRDSRSTDTQYF
CDR3nt: TGTGCCAGCAGTGTCCGGGACTCGAGGAGCACAGATACGCAGTATTTT
j_gene: TRBJ2-3
d_gene: NA
abundance: once
v_gene: TRBV6-1

CDR3aa: CASSHRVAGSLEQFF
CDR3nt: TGTGCCAGCAGCCACAGGGTGGCGGGTAGTCTTGAGCAGTTCTTC
j_gene: TRBJ2-1
d_gene: NA
abundance: once
v_gene: TRBV14

CDR3aa: CSVDSLVETQYF
CDR3nt: TGCAGCGTGGATTCCCTGGTGGAGACCCAGTACTTC
j_gene: TRBJ2-5
d_gene: NA
abundance: NA
v_gene: TRBV29-1

CDR3aa: CASSPLDSGAEAFF
CDR3nt: TGTGCCAGCTCACCACTTGACAGCGGAGCTGAAGCTTTCTTT
j_gene: TRBJ1-1
d_gene: NA
abundance: NA
v_gene: TRBV18

CDR3aa: CASSSGTGNYGYTF
CDR3nt: TGTGCCAGCAGTTCCGGGACGGGCAACTATGGCTACACCTTC
j_gene: TRBJ1-2
d_gene: NA
abundance: NA
v_gene: TRBV27